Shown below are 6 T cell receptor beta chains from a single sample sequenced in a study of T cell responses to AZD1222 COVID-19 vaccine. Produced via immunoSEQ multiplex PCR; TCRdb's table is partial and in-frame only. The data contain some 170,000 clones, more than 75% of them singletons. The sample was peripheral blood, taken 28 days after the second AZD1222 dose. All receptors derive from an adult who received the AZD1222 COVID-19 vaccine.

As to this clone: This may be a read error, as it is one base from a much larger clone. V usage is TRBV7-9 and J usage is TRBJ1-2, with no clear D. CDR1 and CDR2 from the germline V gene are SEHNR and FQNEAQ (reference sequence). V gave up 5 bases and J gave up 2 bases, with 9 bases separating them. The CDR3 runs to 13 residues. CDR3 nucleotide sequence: TGTGCCAGCAGCCCCGACGGAAACTATGGCTACACCTTC. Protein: CASSPDGNYGYTF.

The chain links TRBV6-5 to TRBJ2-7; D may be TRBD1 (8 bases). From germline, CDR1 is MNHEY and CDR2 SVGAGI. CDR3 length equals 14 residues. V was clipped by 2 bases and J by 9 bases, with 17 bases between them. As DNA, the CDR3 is TGTGCCAGCAGTTACGGGACAGGAGCGGGACGGCAGTACTTC. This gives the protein CASSYGTGAGRQYF.

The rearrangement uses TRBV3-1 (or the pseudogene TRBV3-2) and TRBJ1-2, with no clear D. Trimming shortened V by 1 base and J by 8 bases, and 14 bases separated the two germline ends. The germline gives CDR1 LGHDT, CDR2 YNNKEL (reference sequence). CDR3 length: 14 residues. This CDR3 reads CASSQVTRTGGYTF. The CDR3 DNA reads TGTGCCAGCAGCCAAGTAACGAGAACTGGCGGCTACACCTTC.

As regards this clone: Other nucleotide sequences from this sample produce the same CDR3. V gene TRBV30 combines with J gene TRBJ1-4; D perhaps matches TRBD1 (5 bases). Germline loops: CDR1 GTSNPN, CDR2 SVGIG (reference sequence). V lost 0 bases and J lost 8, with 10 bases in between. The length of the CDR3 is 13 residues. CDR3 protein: CAWSVSRGEKLFF. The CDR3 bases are TGTGCCTGGAGTGTCTCACGGGGGGAAAAACTGTTTTTT.

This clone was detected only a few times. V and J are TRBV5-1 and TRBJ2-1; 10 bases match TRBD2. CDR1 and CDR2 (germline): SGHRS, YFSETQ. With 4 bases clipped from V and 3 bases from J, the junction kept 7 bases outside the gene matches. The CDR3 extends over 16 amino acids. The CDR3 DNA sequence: TGCGCCAGCAGCGGAGGACTAGCGGCCCTCTACAATGAGCAGTTCTTC. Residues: CASSGGLAALYNEQFF.

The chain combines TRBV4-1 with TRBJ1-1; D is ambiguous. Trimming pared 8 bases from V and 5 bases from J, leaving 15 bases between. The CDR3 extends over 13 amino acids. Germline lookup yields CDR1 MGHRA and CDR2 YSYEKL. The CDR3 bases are TGCGCCAGCGGGAGGCCGAAAGGGACTGAAGCTTTCTTT. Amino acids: CASGRPKGTEAFF.